This TCR beta chain is from a study of blood T cell repertoires in COVID-19. Study context: Donors in the United States, Italy and Spain gave samples during acute or convalescent COVID-19. PBMCs, B-cell-depleted T cells, or T cells were the source of the cDNA or gDNA that made up the material.

Under the authors' procedure: The authors estimated nucleated cell counts from reference gene primer amplification. Measured with immunoSEQ multiplex PCR; TCRdb has only the in-frame clones, and not every one. From that table come the V and J calls and clone size; the DNA was used to work out D and trimming. Among 100,000 or so clones listed, more than 80% were seen once. V lost 2 bases and J 8 bases, leaving 12 bases between the germline ends. The CDR3 is made up of 13 amino acids. Germline loops: CDR1 MNHEY, CDR2 SVGEGT. This receptor was obtained from an older woman with acute or convalescent COVID-19. The chain carries TRBV6-2 or TRBV6-3 and TRBJ2-5; TRBD2 is a possible D gene (5 bases). Sequencing input: peripheral blood. The CDR3 reads CASSYVGLATQYF. CDR3 nucleotide sequence: TGTGCCAGCAGTTACGTCGGACTTGCAACCCAGTACTTC.